This T cell receptor (beta chain) was identified during a study of graft-versus-host responses after intestinal transplantation. TCRdb keeps only in-frame clones here, not all; method: immunoSEQ multiplex PCR. Of tens of thousands of clones listed, about 93% are singletons. To note about this clone: The antigen remains unidentified.

Sequencing was performed on unstimulated CD8+ T cells sorted from spleen or lymph node cells, taken before intestinal transplant. The sequence came from a human donor who received an intestinal transplant.

CDR3 region: CASSQDTADLSGANVLTF. CDR3 bases: TGCGCCAGCAGCCAAGATACTGCTGATCTCTCTGGGGCCAACGTCCTGACTTTC. This chain uses TRBV4-3 with TRBJ2-6; D remains ambiguous. The V end lost 0 bases, the J end lost 0 bases, and 12 bases lay between the germline ends. The CDR3 covers 18 residues. Germline V gene sequence: CDR1 LGHNA, CDR2 YSLEER.